Below, 26 T cell receptor beta chains from the same sample are listed, as sequenced in a study of identifying expanded T cells in peripheral blood. Produced via immunoSEQ multiplex PCR; TCRdb's table is partial and in-frame only. There are 130,000 or so clones in the sample; roughly 80% occur only once, and 3% to 4% lies in the top ten. The sample comprised blood. The receptors were gathered from a person aged 18-69 years in good health.

The chain combines TRBV5-6 with TRBJ1-2; possible D gene TRBD1, 5 bases. V was cut by 2 bases and J by 3 bases, with 11 bases left in between. Looked up from germline, CDR1 is SGHDT and CDR2 is YYEEEE. The CDR3 consists of 14 residues. The chain's CDR3 is CASSLGDADYGYTF. CDR3 nucleotides: TGTGCCAGCAGCTTAGGGGATGCGGACTATGGCTACACCTTC.

This clone is medium-sized in the sample. The chain joins TRBV7-9 to TRBJ1-2; 10 nucleotides line up with TRBD1. CDR1 is SEHNR, CDR2 FQNEAQ, per germline (reference sequence). The V segment lost 1 base and the J segment 7 bases; nucleotides outside the gene matches: 9. CDR3 length: 16 amino acids. The CDR3 is CASSLGSGQGSRGYTF. For the CDR3, the DNA is TGTGCCAGCAGCTTAGGTTCGGGACAGGGGTCGCGTGGCTACACCTTC. The variable domain in full, completed from reference TRBV7-9 and TRBJ1-2, reads DTGVSQNPRHKITKRGQNVTFRCDPISEHNRLYWYRQTLGQGPEFLTYFQNEAQLEKSRLLSDRFSAERPKGSFSTLEIQRTEQGDSAMYLCASSLGSGQGSRGYTFGSGTRLTVV.

V is TRBV2 and J is TRBJ1-5; the D is unclear. Trimming removed 7 bases from V and 4 bases from J, with 17 bases in between. From germline, CDR1 is SNHLY and CDR2 FYNNEI. The CDR3 covers 15 residues. DNA of the CDR3: TGTGCCAGCAAAAAGGCTCCGGACGGGAATCAGCCCCAGCATTTT. Protein sequence: CASKKAPDGNQPQHF.

This chain links TRBV27 with TRBJ1-1; D possibly corresponds to TRBD1 (6 bases). Germline CDR1 reads MNHEY; CDR2 reads SMNVEV (reference sequence). CDR3 size: 13 residues. V was shortened by 3 bases and J by 4 bases, with 9 bases between the two germline ends. The CDR3 is CASSLHRATEAFF. As DNA, the CDR3 is TGTGCCAGCAGTTTGCACAGGGCCACTGAAGCTTTCTTT.

This rearrangement joins TRBV7-9 to TRBJ1-2, with D maybe TRBD1 (6 bases). The CDR3 runs to 13 residues. Germline values: CDR1 SEHNR, CDR2 FQNEAQ (reference sequence). The V end was cut by 7 bases, the J end by 7 bases, with 16 bases between. DNA for the CDR3: TGTGCCAGCAACGAGAAGGACAGCGCTGGCTACACCTTC. Amino acids: CASNEKDSAGYTF.

CDR3 protein: CAWSFGGEETQYF. DNA of the CDR3: TGTGCCTGGAGCTTTGGAGGGGAAGAGACCCAGTACTTC. The J gene is TRBJ2-5, the V gene TRBV30; possible D gene TRBD2, 6 bases. CDR3 size: 13 residues. CDR1 and CDR2 (germline): GTSNPN, SVGIG (reference sequence). The V and J ends lost 3 bases and 3 bases respectively, with 11 bases between them.

The V gene is TRBV7-8, the J gene TRBJ1-1; D is ambiguous. Trimming cost V 5 bases and J 8 bases, with 15 bases left between them. The CDR3 is 13 amino acids. CDR1 is SGHVS, CDR2 FQNEAQ, per germline. The CDR3 spells CASSPREGAEAFF. The CDR3 DNA sequence: TGTGCCAGCAGCCCGAGAGAGGGTGCAGAAGCTTTCTTT. Looking up the rest from reference TRBV7-8 and TRBJ1-1 gives the full variable domain: GAGVSQSPRYKVAKRGQDVALRCDPISGHVSLFWYQQALGQGPEFLTYFQNEAQLDKSGLPSDRFFAERPEGSVSTLKIQRTQQEDSAVYLCASSPREGAEAFFGQGTRLTVV.

The DNA of the CDR3 is TGTGCCAGCAGCTTAGGGGGAGAGTCCTACAATGAGCAGTTCTTC. Translating gives CASSLGGESYNEQFF. This rearrangement joins TRBV7-6 to TRBJ2-1, with D perhaps TRBD2 (5 bases). Germline lookup yields CDR1 SGHVS and CDR2 FNYEAQ. The CDR3 loop spans 15 amino acids. Trimming removed 1 base at V and 1 base at J, with 8 bases between.

J is TRBJ1-2 and V is TRBV6-5; 7 positions agree with TRBD1. The CDR3 is made up of 15 amino acids. The germline CDR1 and CDR2 sequences are MNHEY and SVGAGI. The V segment lost 6 bases and the J segment 4 bases; nucleotides outside the gene matches: 11. CDR3 region: CASSPTGAGSYGYTF. The DNA of the CDR3 is TGTGCCAGCAGCCCTACAGGGGCGGGAAGCTATGGCTACACCTTC.

The chain uses TRBV12-2 and TRBJ2-7. TRBV12-2 is a known pseudogene. This CDR3 is built from 11 residues. The CDR3 region has the DNA TGTGCAAGTAAAGACTCCTACGAGCAGTACTTC. This gives the protein CASKDSYEQYF.

V and J are TRBV29-1 and TRBJ1-1; 7 positions match TRBD1. After removal of 7 bases from V and 4 bases from J, the junction contained 9 bases not matched to a gene. The CDR3 contains 13 residues. CDR1 is SQVTM, CDR2 ANQGSEA, per germline. The CDR3 nucleotides read TGCAGCGCCCATTCGCAGGGGGGCACTGAAGCTTTCTTT. Translation: CSAHSQGGTEAFF.

This clone was seen at least ten times. V is TRBV30 and J is TRBJ1-3; maybe TRBD1 (5 bases). CDR3 length: 13 residues. V gave up 5 bases and J gave up 11 bases, with 19 bases separating them. The germline gives CDR1 GTSNPN, CDR2 SVGIG (reference sequence). The CDR3 DNA sequence: TGTGCCTGGGACCATACCACGGGGCACGCCATATATTTT. Translating it yields CAWDHTTGHAIYF.

The rearrangement links TRBV29-1 to TRBJ1-1; D gene unclear. Trimming left V 0 bases short and J 9 bases short, with 8 bases between. The germline CDR1 and CDR2 sequences are SQVTM and ANQGSEA. The CDR3 is made up of 11 amino acids. CDR3 residues: CSVEDRMQAFF. The DNA for the CDR3 is TGCAGCGTTGAAGATCGGATGCAAGCTTTCTTT.

To note about this clone: This sample also contains other DNA sequences that code for the same CDR3. The gene calls are TRBV5-1 and TRBJ2-5, with 9 bases aligning to TRBD1. Germline V CDR1 and CDR2: SGHRS, YFSETQ. The CDR3 totals 14 residues. J gave up 2 bases and V 3 bases, and 2 bases lay outside the gene matches. CDR3 nucleotide sequence: TGCGCCAGCAGCTGGGGACAGGGACAAGAGACCCAGTACTTC. This gives the protein CASSWGQGQETQYF.

The V call is TRBV5-6, the J call TRBJ2-7, with 10 bases fitting TRBD1. With V trimmed by 0 bases and J by 4 bases, 4 bases remained unmatched. In germline, CDR1 is SGHDT, CDR2 YYEEEE. This CDR3 contains 15 residues. This CDR3 is CASSLGGQGVYEQYF. CDR3 DNA sequence: TGTGCCAGCAGCTTGGGAGGACAGGGGGTTTACGAGCAGTACTTC.

V and J are TRBV5-1 and TRBJ2-2; 8 nucleotides agree with TRBD1. Germline loops: CDR1 SGHRS, CDR2 YFSETQ. Trimming cost V 9 bases and J 7 bases; bases outside gene matches: 11. The CDR3 covers 14 residues. DNA for the CDR3: TGCGCCACCAACAGGGGACAGGCGGACGGGGAGCTGTTTTTT. Protein product: CATNRGQADGELFF.

The table lists this clone with a few counts. This chain links TRBV19 with TRBJ1-2; tentative D call: TRBD1 (5 bases). The CDR3 covers 13 residues. The V and J ends lost 3 bases and 3 bases respectively, with 8 bases between them. CDR1 and CDR2 (germline): LNHDA, SQIVND (reference sequence). In DNA, the CDR3 is TGTGCCAGTAGTATTGGCAGGGACTATGGCTACACCTTC. It codes for CASSIGRDYGYTF. The full variable domain, in which reference TRBV19 and TRBJ1-2 provide the parts outside the CDR3, is DGGITQSPKYLFRKEGQNVTLSCEQNLNHDAMYWYRQDPGQGLRLIYYSQIVNDFQKGDIAEGYSVSREKKESFPLTVTSAQKNPTAFYLCASSIGRDYGYTFGSGTRLTVV.

The V and J genes are TRBV4-3 and TRBJ1-2, with 7 bases fitting TRBD1. V dropped 0 bases and J dropped 4; count of bases not matched to a gene: 8. The CDR3 runs 16 residues. In germline, CDR1 is LGHNA, CDR2 YSLEER. CDR3 region: CASSQERGQDLYGYTF. The CDR3 DNA follows: TGCGCCAGCAGCCAAGAGAGGGGGCAGGACCTCTATGGCTACACCTTC.

The chain carries TRBV19 and TRBJ1-5, with 10 bases identical to TRBD1. V dropped 6 bases and J dropped 8; count of bases not matched to a gene: 7. Looked up from germline, CDR1 is LNHDA and CDR2 is SQIVND (reference sequence). This CDR3 is built from 14 residues. CDR3 residues: CASRGTGVKEPQHF. The CDR3 DNA reads as TGTGCCAGTAGAGGGACAGGGGTAAAAGAGCCCCAGCATTTT.

V gene TRBV5-6 combines with J gene TRBJ2-2; the D is unclear. Per the germline V gene, CDR1 is SGHDT and CDR2 is YYEEEE. This CDR3 comprises 16 residues. With 0 bases removed from V and 7 bases from J, the gap between germline ends came to 16 bases. Here the CDR3 DNA reads TGTGCCAGCAGCTTGGGGGCTGCTGGATTGTTCGGGGAGCTGTTTTTT. Protein product: CASSLGAAGLFGELFF.

This clone was observed a single time. One end of the junction does not line up with germline, which may come from a read error. The sample contains more than one DNA sequence encoding this CDR3. The V and J genes are TRBV7-2 and TRBJ1-5; no clear D gene. This CDR3 has 13 amino acids. The germline CDR1 and CDR2 sequences are SGHTA and FQGNSA. The CDR3: CASSLRGNQPQHF. CDR3 bases: TGTGCCAGCAGCTTACGAGGGAATCAGCCTCAGCATTTT.

The J gene is TRBJ1-5, the V gene TRBV5-6; 8 nucleotides match TRBD1. In germline, CDR1 is SGHDT, CDR2 YYEEEE. After removal of 4 bases from V and 4 bases from J, the junction contained 4 bases not matched to a gene. The CDR3 is made up of 14 amino acids. This chain's CDR3 is CASSLGQANQPQHF. The CDR3, as DNA: TGTGCCAGCAGCCTGGGACAGGCTAATCAGCCCCAGCATTTT.

The J gene is TRBJ2-7, the V gene TRBV2; TRBD1 is a possible D gene (6 bases). Germline values: CDR1 SNHLY, CDR2 FYNNEI. This CDR3 spans 15 amino acids. V dropped 3 bases and J dropped 1 base, with 13 bases sitting between them. This chain's CDR3 is CASSERPTGSYEQYF. DNA of the CDR3: TGTGCCAGCAGTGAGCGGCCGACAGGATCCTACGAGCAGTACTTC.

This sequence joins TRBV11-3 and TRBJ2-7; D gene unclear. From germline, CDR1 is SGHNT and CDR2 YENEEA. CDR3 length: 13 amino acids. Deletions cut 2 bases from V and 7 bases from J, with 12 bases between. The CDR3 DNA reads as TGTGCCAGCAGCTTAAGTACCGGAGATGAGCAGTACTTC. This sequence encodes CASSLSTGDEQYF.

The rearrangement uses TRBV6-5 and TRBJ1-5; D gene ambiguous. The CDR3 sequence is 15 residues long. Germline-derived CDR1 and CDR2 are MNHEY and SVGAGI. V lost 0 bases and J lost 5, with 11 bases in between. Written as DNA, the CDR3 is TGTGCCAGCAGTTACTCGTGGGGTATGGATCAGCCCCAGCATTTT. This sequence encodes CASSYSWGMDQPQHF.

The chain has TRBV18 and TRBJ1-1; 7 bases are a match to TRBD1. The V segment lost 6 bases and the J segment 5 bases; nucleotides outside the gene matches: 12. The germline V gene encodes CDR1 KGHSH and CDR2 LQKENI. The CDR3 has 15 residues. In DNA, the CDR3 is TGTGCCAGCTCGCAAGAGAGGGGGCGCGGGACTGAAGCTTTCTTT. Its translation: CASSQERGRGTEAFF.